What follows are 23 T cell receptor beta chains derived from one specimen sequenced in a study of identical twins. TCRdb redid the calling of the 5' RACE reads with MiXCR, one entry per CDR3 protein. The profile shows 550,000 to 700,000 distinct CDR3 sequences, 9.5% to 10% of them singletons. This sample also belongs to another study, concerning yellow fever vaccine responses in identical twins.

The material sequenced was PBMCs. The receptors stem from a woman aged 18-29 years in good health.

V is TRBV6-4 and J is TRBJ1-1, with D uncertain. The germline V gene has CDR1 MRHNA and CDR2 SNTAGT. The CDR3 contains 13 residues. V lost 2 bases, J lost 7 bases, and 11 bases lay in between. The CDR3 here is CASSDPTFGEAFF. CDR3 nucleotides: TGTGCCAGCAGTGACCCAACTTTTGGTGAAGCTTTCTTT.

This clonotype was detected a few times. This sequence joins TRBV21-1 and TRBJ1-1; no DNA check was done on the table's D call, TRBD1. TRBV21-1 is deemed a pseudogene. The CDR3 runs to 14 residues. This CDR3 is CASSNGQGASEAFF. CDR3 bases: TGTGCCAGCAGCAACGGACAGGGGGCCTCTGAAGCTTTCTTT.

This clonotype has a count of ten or more. This rearrangement joins TRBV7-9 to TRBJ2-7; the D gene is possibly TRBD2 (5 bases). V lost 3 bases and J lost 0, with 9 bases in between. Germline lookup yields CDR1 SEHNR and CDR2 FQNEAQ (reference sequence). The CDR3 contains 14 residues. CDR3 coding DNA: TGTGCCAGCAGCTTTTTAGCGAGCTCCTACGAGCAGTACTTC. Translating it yields CASSFLASSYEQYF.

J is TRBJ2-5 and V is TRBV29-1; D tentatively reads TRBD1 or TRBD2 (6 bases each). The CDR3 spans 12 residues. V was cut by 7 bases and J by 5 bases, with 14 bases left in between. Germline-derived CDR1 and CDR2 are SQVTM and ANQGSEA. CDR3 nucleotide sequence: TGCAGCGGTGGCGGAGGGGGGGAGACCCAGTACTTC. It is translated as CSGGGGGETQYF.

This clonotype was seen repeatedly, ten times or more. The chain recombines TRBV7-8 with TRBJ2-7; D is possibly TRBD2 (6 bases). The CDR3 is made up of 18 amino acids. Germline CDR1 reads SGHVS; CDR2 reads FQNEAQ. The V gene lost 1 base and the J gene lost 2 bases, with 21 bases spanning the gap. The DNA of the CDR3 is TGTGCCAGCAGCTTAGATACCTCCCTTCGGGGGAGGACCTACGAGCAGTACTTC. The encoded protein is CASSLDTSLRGRTYEQYF.

In this sample, this clonotype turned up many times. The chain uses TRBV7-8 and TRBJ2-1; D remains unclear. V shed 2 bases and J shed 10 bases, with 18 bases lying between them. The CDR3 is 15 amino acids. Germline assignment: CDR1 SGHVS and CDR2 FQNEAQ. The CDR3 sequence is CASSLIGGVDREQFF. As DNA, the CDR3 is TGTGCCAGCAGCTTAATTGGTGGGGTCGATCGGGAGCAGTTCTTC.

This clonotype was counted between two and nine times. The V and J genes are TRBV7-6 and TRBJ1-2; D is undetermined. CDR3 length: 13 residues. Germline lookup yields CDR1 SGHVS and CDR2 FNYEAQ. Between the trimmed V and J ends, which lost 4 bases and 3 bases, there was a span of 9 bases. The CDR3 DNA is TGTGCCAGCAGCTCTGAGGGTTACTATGGCTACACCTTC. This codes for CASSSEGYYGYTF.

A few counts support this clonotype. This chain joins TRBV11-1 and TRBJ2-1, with 10 positions matching TRBD2. The CDR3 totals 18 residues. The junction had 12 bases not matched to a gene; V was cut back by 0 bases and J by 7 bases. CDR1 and CDR2 (germline): SGHAT, FQDESV (reference sequence). The CDR3 nucleotides are TGTGCCAGCAGCTTAGCCCCGGCTAGCGGGAGTCGGTCGAATGAGCAGTTCTTC. This translates into CASSLAPASGSRSNEQFF.

V usage is TRBV2 and J usage is TRBJ1-6; TRBD1 agrees at 9 bases. There are 15 residues in the CDR3. Germline trimming cut 4 bases from V and 4 bases from J; bases unmatched to any gene: 2. Germline loops: CDR1 SNHLY, CDR2 FYNNEI. Written as DNA, the CDR3 is TGTGCCAGCAGTGCCGGACAGGGGTATAATTCACCCCTCCACTTT. It yields the protein CASSAGQGYNSPLHF.

This clonotype came up a few times. This chain connects TRBV6-1 to TRBJ2-5, with D possibly matching TRBD1 (6 bases). The germline gives CDR1 MNHNS, CDR2 SASEGT. The CDR3 totals 12 residues. V lost 8 bases, J lost 5 bases, and 12 bases lay in between. CDR3 region: CASRDNSETQYF. The CDR3 DNA is TGTGCCAGCCGGGACAATTCGGAGACCCAGTACTTC.

The genes are TRBV20-1 and TRBJ2-7; 14 bases match TRBD2. This CDR3 comprises 20 residues. Germline-derived CDR1 and CDR2 are DFQATT and SNEGSKA (reference sequence). The V and J ends lost 3 bases and 7 bases, in that order; junction bases with no gene match: 23. CDR3 coding DNA: TGCAGTGCTAGGAAGGACAGACGGACTAGCGGGAGGTCCTTGGTATATGAGCAGTACTTC. It yields the protein CSARKDRRTSGRSLVYEQYF.

The J gene is TRBJ1-1, the V gene TRBV29-1, with D uncertain. Looked up from germline, CDR1 is SQVTM and CDR2 is ANQGSEA. The CDR3 totals 13 residues. Deletions cut 8 bases from V and 1 base from J, with 14 bases between. CDR3 region: CSSGREGNTEAFF. CDR3 in DNA: TGCAGCTCCGGGAGGGAGGGGAACACTGAAGCTTTCTTT.

The chain employs TRBV4-2 and TRBJ1-4; D is uncertain. Germline-derived CDR1 and CDR2 are LGHNA and YNFKEQ. The CDR3 loop spans 13 amino acids. Trimming pared 2 bases from V and 7 bases from J, leaving 8 bases between. The CDR3 spells CASSQLQAEKLFF. For the CDR3, the DNA is TGTGCCAGCAGCCAATTGCAGGCTGAAAAACTGTTTTTT.

The CDR3 region is CASTPGTGYTF. The CDR3 DNA follows: TGTGCCAGCACCCCGGGGACTGGCTACACCTTC. The chain couples TRBV6-1 to TRBJ1-2; possible D gene TRBD1, 5 bases. The V and J ends lost 7 bases and 7 bases respectively, with 10 bases between them. CDR3 length equals 11 residues. CDR1 is MNHNS and CDR2 is SASEGT in the germline V gene.

This clonotype was observed many times. V and J are TRBV7-8 and TRBJ2-7, with D tentatively TRBD1 (6 bases). Germline CDR1 is SGHVS and CDR2 is FQNEAQ. V lost 3 bases to trimming and J lost 3 bases, with 9 bases between them. CDR3 length: 13 amino acids. CDR3 coding DNA: TGTGCCAGCAGCTTTGGACAGTACTACGAGCAGTACTTC. This gives the protein CASSFGQYYEQYF.

Ten or more counts support this clonotype. This chain links TRBV12-3 or TRBV12-4 with TRBJ2-1; D perhaps matches TRBD2 (6 bases). The CDR3 sequence is 12 residues long. Trimming removed 8 bases at V and 9 bases at J, with 14 bases between. CDR3 bases: TGTGCCAGCTCGGGGGTTAGGGGTGAGCAGTTCTTC. Encoded protein: CASSGVRGEQFF.

This clonotype was counted between two and nine times. The chain couples TRBV7-2 to TRBJ2-3; 12 positions agree with TRBD2. Germline assignment: CDR1 SGHTA and CDR2 FQGNSA. J was trimmed by 5 bases and V by 4 bases; bases with no gene match: 4. CDR3 length: 15 amino acids. The CDR3 sequence is CASSSASGGGDTQYF. In DNA, the CDR3 is TGTGCCAGCAGCTCTGCTAGCGGGGGGGGAGATACGCAGTATTTT.

This clonotype was detected ten times or more. The V gene is TRBV27, the J gene TRBJ1-6, with 7 bases that match TRBD1. With 6 bases clipped from V and 9 bases from J, the junction kept 5 bases outside the gene matches. Germline-derived CDR1 and CDR2 are MNHEY and SMNVEV (reference sequence). The CDR3 totals 13 residues. This CDR3 reads CASRGDSFSPLHF. The CDR3 DNA reads TGTGCCAGCAGAGGGGACAGCTTTTCACCCCTCCACTTT.

Ten or more counts support this clonotype. This chain uses TRBV15 with TRBJ2-3; the D is unclear. This CDR3 has 16 amino acids. CDR1 and CDR2 (germline): LNHNV, YYDKDF (reference sequence). The V end was cut by 3 bases, the J end by 3 bases, with 16 bases between. DNA for the CDR3: TGTGCCACCAGCAGGCCCGACGGGTCTCTAACAGATACGCAGTATTTT. Residues: CATSRPDGSLTDTQYF.

This clonotype was counted a few times. The rearrangement uses TRBV2 and TRBJ2-3; 12 positions match TRBD2. The CDR3 is made up of 15 amino acids. The V segment lost 5 bases and the J segment 3 bases; nucleotides outside the gene matches: 3. In germline, CDR1 is SNHLY, CDR2 FYNNEI. The CDR3 bases are TGTGCCAGCAGTTGGACTAGCGGGATTACAGATACGCAGTATTTT. This encodes CASSWTSGITDTQYF.

The genes are TRBV7-2 and TRBJ2-1; D is possibly TRBD1 or TRBD2 (5 bases each). The CDR3 is made up of 13 amino acids. Germline V gene data show CDR1 as SGHTA and CDR2 as FQGNSA. Trimming pared 1 base from V and 9 bases from J, leaving 10 bases between. DNA of the CDR3: TGTGCCAGCAGCTTAGTCGTCGGGGCTGAGCAGTTCTTC. It yields the protein CASSLVVGAEQFF.

The rearrangement links TRBV5-1 to TRBJ2-3; 15 bases agree with TRBD2. The CDR3 contains 17 residues. The junction had 6 bases not matched to a gene; V was cut back by 3 bases and J by 4 bases. Germline V CDR1 and CDR2: SGHRS, YFSETQ. Here the CDR3 DNA reads TGCGCCAGCAGCTCCAGGAGGACTAGCGGGAGGGCAGATACGCAGTATTTT. This gives the protein CASSSRRTSGRADTQYF.

V and J are TRBV20-1 and TRBJ2-3, with TRBD2 matching 8 bases. The V gene end was trimmed by 6 bases and the J gene end by 1 base; junction bases not matched to a gene: 6. CDR1 is DFQATT and CDR2 is SNEGSKA in the germline V gene (reference sequence). There are 14 residues in the CDR3. CDR3 in DNA: TGCAGTGCCCAATTTAGCGGGGGCACAGATACGCAGTATTTT. Amino acid sequence: CSAQFSGGTDTQYF.